This T cell receptor beta chain was captured by sequencing in a study of long-term antiretroviral therapy in people with HIV. On this clone: The target antigen is unknown.

Study-wide findings and caveats: Every time point showed a repertoire led by clones expanded before ART. Blood obtained between about 2003 and 2018 may reflect older ART regimens. Absence of data on ART adherence, viral resistance or therapy changes was noted.

Researchers ran immunoSEQ v3.0 at survey level. Using immunoSEQ multiplex PCR, the repertoire was profiled, and TCRdb retains in-frame clones only, with some absent. The repertoire holds tens of thousands of clones, with approximately 85% as singletons. The sequence was obtained from a man in his forties with HIV. The sequenced sample was unsorted PBMCs, obtained 3 years after starting antiretroviral therapy.

This CDR3 reads CASKRERGSYEQYF. The CDR3 DNA follows: TGTGCCAGCAAAAGAGAAAGAGGTTCCTACGAGCAGTACTTC. The gene calls are TRBV27 and TRBJ2-7; D gene uncertain. Between the trimmed V and J ends, which lost 7 bases and 1 base, there was a span of 14 bases. This CDR3 is 14 amino acids long. In germline, CDR1 is MNHEY, CDR2 SMNVEV (reference sequence).